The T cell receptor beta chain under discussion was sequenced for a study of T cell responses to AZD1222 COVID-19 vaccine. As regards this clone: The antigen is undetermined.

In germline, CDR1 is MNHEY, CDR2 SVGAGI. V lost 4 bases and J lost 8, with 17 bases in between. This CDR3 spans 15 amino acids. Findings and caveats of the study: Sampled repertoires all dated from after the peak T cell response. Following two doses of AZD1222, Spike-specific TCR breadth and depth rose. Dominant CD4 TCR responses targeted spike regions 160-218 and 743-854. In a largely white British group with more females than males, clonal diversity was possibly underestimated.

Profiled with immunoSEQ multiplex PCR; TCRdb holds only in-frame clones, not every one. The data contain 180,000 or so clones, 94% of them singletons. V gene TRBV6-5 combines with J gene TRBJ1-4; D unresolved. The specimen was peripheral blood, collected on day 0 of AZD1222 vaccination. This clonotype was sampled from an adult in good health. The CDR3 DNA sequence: TGTGCCAGCAGTTCCCCATCCACGGGTCGGGAAAAACTGTTTTTT. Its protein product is CASSSPSTGREKLFF.